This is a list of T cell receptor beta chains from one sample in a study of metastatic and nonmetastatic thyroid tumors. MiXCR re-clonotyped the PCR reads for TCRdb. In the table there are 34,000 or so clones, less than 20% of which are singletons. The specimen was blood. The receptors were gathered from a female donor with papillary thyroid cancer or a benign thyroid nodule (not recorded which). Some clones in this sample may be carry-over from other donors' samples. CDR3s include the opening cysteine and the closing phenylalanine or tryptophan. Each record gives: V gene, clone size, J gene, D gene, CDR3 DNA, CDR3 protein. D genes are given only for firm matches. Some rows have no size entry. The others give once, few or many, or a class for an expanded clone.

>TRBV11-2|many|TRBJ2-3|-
TGTGCCAGCAGCTTATACGGGGGCCGCGGAGATACGCAGTATTTT
CASSLYGGRGDTQYF
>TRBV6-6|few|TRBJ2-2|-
TGTGCCAGCAGTTACGTTTTTGCAGGGGACACCGGGGAGCTGTTTTTT
CASSYVFAGDTGELFF
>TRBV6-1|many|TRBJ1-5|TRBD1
TGTGCCAGCAGTTCAGGGGGAAAGGCCAGCCCCCAGCATTTT
CASSSGGKASPQHF
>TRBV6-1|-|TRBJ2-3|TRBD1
TGTGCCAGCAGTGAATGGACAGGGACAGATACGCAGTATTTT
CASSEWTGTDTQYF
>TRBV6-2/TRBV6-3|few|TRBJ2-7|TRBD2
TGTGCCAGCAGTTACTCACGCCTAGCGGGAGACTACGAGCAGTACTTC
CASSYSRLAGDYEQYF
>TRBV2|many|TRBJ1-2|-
TGTGCCAGTACAGCCGGAGCTAACTATGGCTACACCTTC
CASTAGANYGYTF
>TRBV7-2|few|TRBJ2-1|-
TGTGCCAGCAGCAGAGGTGTTTGGGATGAGCAGTTCTTC
CASSRGVWDEQFF
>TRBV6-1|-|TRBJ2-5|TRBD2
TGTGCCAGCAGGACGGGACTAGCGGGAGCCGAGACCCAGTACTTC
CASRTGLAGAETQYF
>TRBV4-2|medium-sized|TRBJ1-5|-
TGTGCCAGCAGCCCGACCCGGGATCCCAATCAGCCCCAGCATTTT
CASSPTRDPNQPQHF
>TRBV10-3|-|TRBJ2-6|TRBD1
TGTGCCATCAGTGACCCGACAGGGGATAGCTCTGGGGCCAACGTCCTGACTTTC
CAISDPTGDSSGANVLTF
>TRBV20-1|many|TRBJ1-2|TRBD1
TGCAGTGCTTCGCAGGGGGCTACTGGCTACACCTTC
CSASQGATGYTF
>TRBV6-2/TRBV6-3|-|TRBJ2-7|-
TGTGCCAGCAGTGCCGGGGAGCGAAACGAGCAGTACTTC
CASSAGERNEQYF
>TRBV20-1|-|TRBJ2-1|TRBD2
TGCAGTGCTAAGCGGGGCTACTCCTACAATGAGCAGTTCTTC
CSAKRGYSYNEQFF
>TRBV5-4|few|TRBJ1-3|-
TGTGCCAGCAGCGACGGGCCGAGTAACTCTGGAAACACCATATATTTT
CASSDGPSNSGNTIYF
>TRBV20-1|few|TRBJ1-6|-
TGCAGTGCTTCGTACGGGGAATGGAATTCACCCCTCCACTTT
CSASYGEWNSPLHF
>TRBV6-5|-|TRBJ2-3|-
TGTGCCAGCAGTTACGATGGAGATACGCAGTATTTT
CASSYDGDTQYF
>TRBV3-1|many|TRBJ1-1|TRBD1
TGTGCCAGCACCCTATCTGCGGACAGGGTACCTGAAGCTTTCTTT
CASTLSADRVPEAFF
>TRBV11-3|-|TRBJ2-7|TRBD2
TGTGCCAGCAGCTCCCCCGTCGGGGGGGTAGGGTCAGGCGAGCAGTACTTC
CASSSPVGGVGSGEQYF
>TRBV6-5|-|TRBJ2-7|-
TGTGCCAGCAGTTACTCGATAGCCAGCCGTGACGAGCAGTACTTC
CASSYSIASRDEQYF
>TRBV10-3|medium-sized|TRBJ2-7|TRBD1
TGTGCCATCACCGAGGGACAGGGGCTTCCCTACGAGCAGTACTTC
CAITEGQGLPYEQYF
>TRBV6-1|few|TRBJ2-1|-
TGTGCCAGCAGTGACGGCTCCTACAATGAGCAGTTCTTC
CASSDGSYNEQFF
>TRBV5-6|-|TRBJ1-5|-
TGTGCCAGCAGCTTCAGACGGGGAAATCAGCCCCAGCATTTT
CASSFRRGNQPQHF
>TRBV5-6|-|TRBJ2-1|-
TGTGCCAGCAGACGGTATGGTACCTACAATGAGCAGTTCTTC
CASRRYGTYNEQFF
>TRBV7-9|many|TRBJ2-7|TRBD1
TGTGCCAGTGGGACAGGGAGCTACGAGCAGTACTTC
CASGTGSYEQYF
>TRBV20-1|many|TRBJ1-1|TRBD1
TGCAGTGCAACGGACAGGGCCTCGAACACTGAAGCTTTCTTT
CSATDRASNTEAFF
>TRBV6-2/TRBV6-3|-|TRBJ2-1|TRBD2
TGTGCCACGGACACCGGGACTAGTCACAATGAGCAGTTCTTC
CATDTGTSHNEQFF
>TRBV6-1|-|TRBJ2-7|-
TGTGCCAGCAGACCGAGCGGCTCCTACGAGCAGTACTTC
CASRPSGSYEQYF
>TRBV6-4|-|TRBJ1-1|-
TGTGCCAGCAGCCAGTTTCCCGGGTCAGCCGGCACTGAAGCTTTCTTT
CASSQFPGSAGTEAFF
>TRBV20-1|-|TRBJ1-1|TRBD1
TGCAGTGCTCTCGCGAGGGGGCAGGGTAGGACTGAAGCTTTCTTT
CSALARGQGRTEAFF
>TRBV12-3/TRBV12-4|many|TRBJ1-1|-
TGTGCCAGCAGTTTAAAGATCAGGGGAAACACTGAAGCTTTCTTT
CASSLKIRGNTEAFF
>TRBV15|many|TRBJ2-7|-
TGTGCCACCAGCAGCGGGGGACAGACCTACGAGCAGTACTTC
CATSSGGQTYEQYF
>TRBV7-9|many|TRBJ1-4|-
TGTGCCAGCAGCTTAGTCGTCGGAAATGAAAAACTGTTTTTT
CASSLVVGNEKLFF
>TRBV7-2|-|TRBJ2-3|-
TGTGCCAGCAGCTTTGGGACGCTCACAGATACGCAGTATTTT
CASSFGTLTDTQYF
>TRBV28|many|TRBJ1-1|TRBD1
TGTGCCAGCAGTCGGACAGGGGTTGTGGACACTGAAGCTTTCTTT
CASSRTGVVDTEAFF
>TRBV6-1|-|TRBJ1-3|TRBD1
TGTGCCAGCAGTTCGGACAGGGGCAGGCGAAACACCATATATTTT
CASSSDRGRRNTIYF
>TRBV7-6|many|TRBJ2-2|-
TGTGCCAGCAGCTTAGCTCGGACAGAGAACACCGGGGAGCTGTTTTTT
CASSLARTENTGELFF
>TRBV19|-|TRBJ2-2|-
TGTGCCAGTAGTATGAAGGGTACCGGGGAGCTGTTTTTT
CASSMKGTGELFF
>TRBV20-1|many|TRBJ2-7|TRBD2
TGCAGTGCTGGAAGCGGGGGGCAATCCTACGAGCAGTACTTC
CSAGSGGQSYEQYF
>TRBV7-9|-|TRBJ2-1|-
TGTGCCAGCAGCTCGCCGGGTTACTACAATGAGCAGTTCTTC
CASSSPGYYNEQFF
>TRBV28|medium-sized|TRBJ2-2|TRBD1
TGTGCCAGCACCAAAGACAGGGGGTGGTCCGGGGAGCTGTTTTTT
CASTKDRGWSGELFF
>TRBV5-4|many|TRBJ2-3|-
TGTGCCAGCAGCTTGACAGATACGCAGTATTTT
CASSLTDTQYF